Shown below are 23 T cell receptor beta chains from a single sample sequenced in a study of radiotherapy plus CTLA-4 blockade in lung cancer. Method: immunoSEQ multiplex PCR; TCRdb's copy keeps in-frame clones and lacks some. The data contain 50,000 to 65,000 clones, 70% to 80% of them singletons. The specimen was peripheral blood, collected from a patient treated with radiotherapy plus ipilimumab. All receptors come from a human donor with non-small cell lung cancer who had a complete response to radiotherapy plus ipilimumab.

A few counts support this clone. J is TRBJ1-3 and V is TRBV28, with D maybe TRBD1 (6 bases). V shed 6 bases and J shed 0 bases, with 9 bases lying between them. CDR1 and CDR2 from the germline V gene are MDHEN and SYDVKM. The CDR3 is 14 amino acids. The CDR3 DNA sequence: TGTGCCAGCAGGCGACAGGTCTCTGGAAACACCATATATTTT. Its protein is CASRRQVSGNTIYF. The complete variable domain, with remaining parts taken from reference TRBV28 and TRBJ1-3, reads DVKVTQSSRYLVKRTGEKVFLECVQDMDHENMFWYRQDPGLGLRLIYFSYDVKMKEKGDIPEGYSVSREKKERFSLILESASTNQTSMYLCASRRQVSGNTIYFGEGSWLTVV.

The rearrangement uses TRBV12-5 and TRBJ2-3; D not resolved. V was clipped by 7 bases and J by 1 base, with 12 bases between them. CDR3 length: 14 amino acids. Germline V gives CDR1 LGHNT, CDR2 FRNRAP. CDR3 in DNA: TGTGCTAGTGCTCGGGTCAGCGGCACAGATACGCAGTATTTT. Protein sequence: CASARVSGTDTQYF. The complete variable domain, with remaining parts taken from reference TRBV12-5 and TRBJ2-3, reads DARVTQTPRHKVTEMGQEVTMRCQPILGHNTVFWYRQTMMQGLELLAYFRNRAPLDDSGMPKDRFSAEMPDATLATLKIQPSEPRDSAVYFCASARVSGTDTQYFGPGTRLTVL.

This rearrangement joins TRBV7-9 to TRBJ1-2; tentatively, D is TRBD1 (6 bases). Germline lookup yields CDR1 SEHNR and CDR2 FQNEAQ (reference sequence). The CDR3 has 13 amino acids. Trimming took off 3 bases at V and 1 base at J, with 6 bases between the two ends. CDR3 sequence reads: CASSFRGNYGYTF. The CDR3 bases are TGTGCCAGCAGCTTCAGGGGTAACTATGGCTACACCTTC.

The V and J genes are TRBV11-3 and TRBJ2-2; possibly TRBD1 for D (5 bases). Germline CDR1 SGHNT, CDR2 YENEEA. V was shortened by 5 bases and J by 3 bases, with 19 bases between the two germline ends. The CDR3 is 17 residues long. The CDR3 DNA reads TGTGCCAGCAGCCCTGGCCAGGGATTGGGCGACACCGGGGAGCTGTTTTTT. As protein: CASSPGQGLGDTGELFF. The full variable domain, completed using reference TRBV11-3 and TRBJ2-2, is EAGVVQSPRYKIIEKKQPVAFWCNPISGHNTLYWYLQNLGQGPELLIRYENEEAVDDSQLPKDRFSAERLKGVDSTLKIQPAELGDSAVYLCASSPGQGLGDTGELFFGEGSRLTVL.

The chain joins TRBV15 to TRBJ2-1; 7 nucleotides agree with TRBD2. Germline V gene sequence: CDR1 LNHNV, CDR2 YYDKDF (reference sequence). The CDR3 sequence is 13 residues long. The ends lost 5 bases at V and 9 bases at J; junction bases unmatched: 7. The CDR3 bases are TGTGCCACCAGCTTTGCGACTAGCACTGAGCAGTTCTTC. It codes for CATSFATSTEQFF.

The gene calls are TRBV7-9 and TRBJ1-2; 8 nucleotides agree with TRBD1. Per the germline V gene, CDR1 is SEHNR and CDR2 is FQNEAQ (reference sequence). The CDR3 covers 15 residues. The junction had 5 bases not matched to a gene; V was cut back by 0 bases and J by 5 bases. The CDR3 region is CASSLADTGGYGYTF. CDR3 sequence (DNA): TGTGCCAGCAGCTTAGCGGATACAGGGGGATATGGCTACACCTTC.

The chain couples TRBV11-3 to TRBJ2-7; D might be TRBD2 (6 bases). Germline CDR1 is SGHNT and CDR2 is YENEEA. CDR3 length equals 15 residues. Trimming removed 1 base from V and 2 bases from J, with 12 bases in between. The CDR3 region is CASSLGGTGTYEQYV. DNA of the CDR3: TGTGCCAGCAGCTTAGGTGGGACTGGTACCTACGAGCAGTACGTC.

This clone was seen a single time. CDR3 in DNA: TGCGCCAGCAGTGAGGCGACTAGCGGGAGGAGATACGAGCAGTACGTC. Its protein is CASSEATSGRRYEQYV. The chain employs TRBV10-2 and TRBJ2-7, with 13 nucleotides matching TRBD2. The germline V gene encodes CDR1 WSHSY and CDR2 SAAADI. V was pared by 2 bases and J by 4 bases, with 5 bases of the junction left unmatched. This CDR3 is 16 amino acids long.

This chain joins TRBV18 and TRBJ2-3; 7 nucleotides agree with TRBD2. CDR3 length: 16 amino acids. The V and J ends lost 0 bases and 1 base, in that order; junction bases with no gene match: 4. The germline CDR1 and CDR2 sequences are KGHSH and LQKENI. In DNA form, the CDR3 reads TGTGCCAGCTCACCACCTCCCGCGGGAGGCACAGATACGCAGTATTTT. It yields the protein CASSPPPAGGTDTQYF.

The chain combines TRBV6-7 with TRBJ2-5, with 7 bases that match TRBD1. TRBV6-7 is an ORF; its function is uncertain. The junction had 3 bases not matched to a gene; V was cut back by 2 bases and J by 3 bases. CDR3 length: 14 residues. CDR3 in DNA: TGTGCCAGCAGTTACATAGGGACAGAAGAGACCCAGTACTTC. It encodes CASSYIGTEETQYF.

The chain carries TRBV6-5 and TRBJ1-1; D gene uncertain. CDR3 length equals 16 residues. Germline loops: CDR1 MNHEY, CDR2 SVGAGI. V lost 0 bases, J lost 1 base, and 12 bases lay in between. The CDR3 DNA is TGTGCCAGCAGTTACTCGGGAGGTCGGCCGAACACTGAAGCTTTCTTT. Its protein is CASSYSGGRPNTEAFF.

The chain has TRBV2 and TRBJ2-5, with 8 bases that match TRBD2. CDR3 size: 15 residues. Germline-derived CDR1 and CDR2 are SNHLY and FYNNEI. V lost 10 bases, J lost 9 bases, and 19 bases stayed unmatched. The CDR3 DNA is TGTGCCACCCTACCTCGCGCGGGGGGCGCCAGGGCCCAGTACTTC. It codes for CATLPRAGGARAQYF.

This sequence joins TRBV7-6 and TRBJ2-2; D remains unclear. The length of the CDR3 is 15 residues. The V gene's germline CDR1 is SGHVS and CDR2 FNYEAQ. The V and J ends lost 4 bases and 4 bases respectively, with 13 bases between them. The CDR3 DNA sequence: TGTGCCAGCAGCTCTTTGACGGGTCCCACCGGGGAGCTGTTTTTT. It yields the protein CASSSLTGPTGELFF.

The rearrangement uses TRBV6-5 and TRBJ1-6; the D is unclear. V lost 0 bases and J lost 5, with 11 bases in between. The CDR3 spans 16 residues. Germline CDR1 is MNHEY and CDR2 is SVGAGI. The CDR3 reads CASSYSMGSHNSPLHF. Here the CDR3 DNA reads TGTGCCAGCAGTTACTCGATGGGCAGCCATAATTCACCCCTCCACTTT.

CDR3 loop: CASSLTRTSGEQFF. The CDR3 nucleotides are TGTGCCAGCAGTTTAACCCGGACTAGCGGGGAGCAGTTCTTC. This chain joins TRBV27 and TRBJ2-1; 11 nucleotides agree with TRBD2. The germline CDR1 and CDR2 sequences are MNHEY and SMNVEV (reference sequence). The CDR3 sequence is 14 residues long. J gave up 10 bases and V 2 bases, and 4 bases lay outside the gene matches.

The chain has TRBV27 and TRBJ2-7; the match to TRBD1 covers 9 bases. This CDR3 spans 15 amino acids. Germline V lookup: CDR1 MNHEY, CDR2 SMNVEV (reference sequence). The trim removed 6 bases at V and 3 bases at J, leaving 9 bases unmatched. For the CDR3, the DNA is TGTGCCAGCAGGTCGGGGGGACAGGGTAACTACGAGCAGTACTTC. Protein: CASRSGGQGNYEQYF.

This rearrangement joins TRBV6-5 to TRBJ2-1; 14 bases line up with TRBD2. The germline V gene encodes CDR1 MNHEY and CDR2 SVGAGI. The CDR3 totals 16 residues. Germline trimming cut 4 bases from V and 9 bases from J; bases unmatched to any gene: 8. In DNA form, the CDR3 reads TGTGCCAGCAGTTCCCCGACTAGCGGGAGGGCCAGTGAGCAGTTCTTC. Translation gives CASSSPTSGRASEQFF.

The chain joins TRBV30 to TRBJ1-5; no clear D gene. Germline loops: CDR1 GTSNPN, CDR2 SVGIG (reference sequence). V was shortened by 4 bases and J by 5 bases, with 12 bases between the two germline ends. This CDR3 spans 13 amino acids. The CDR3 DNA follows: TGTGCCTGGAACCTTTTACTTGATCAGCCCCAGCATTTT. Translated, it gives CAWNLLLDQPQHF.

This clone has only one observation. The chain couples TRBV27 to TRBJ1-1, with a weak D call TRBD1 (5 bases). Germline V gene lookup returns CDR1 MNHEY and CDR2 SMNVEV (reference sequence). Trimming pared 5 bases from V and 1 base from J, leaving 14 bases between. The CDR3 totals 15 residues. This CDR3 reads CASSPTRGGNTEAFF. The CDR3 DNA is TGTGCCAGCAGTCCCACTCGGGGGGGGAACACTGAAGCTTTCTTT.

J is TRBJ1-5 and V is TRBV28, with 7 bases matching TRBD1. Unmatched junction bases numbered 10, after V lost 6 bases and J lost 5 bases. This CDR3 is 15 amino acids long. Germline V gives CDR1 MDHEN, CDR2 SYDVKM. The CDR3 loop reads CASSRQGQSYQPQHF. For the CDR3, the DNA is TGTGCCAGCAGCCGACAGGGCCAGTCGTATCAGCCCCAGCATTTT.

This clone was observed a single time. V usage is TRBV7-9 and J usage is TRBJ2-5, with a tentative D call TRBD2 (5 bases). Trimming pared 1 base from V and 2 bases from J, leaving 11 bases between. Germline CDR1 is SEHNR and CDR2 is FQNEAQ (reference sequence). The CDR3 has 15 residues. CDR3 coding DNA: TGTGCCAGCAGCTTAGTGTTTAGCGAGCAAGAGACCCAGTACTTC. Translating it yields CASSLVFSEQETQYF.

This clone came up once. V is TRBV4-3 and J is TRBJ2-3; maybe TRBD2 (6 bases). The length of the CDR3 is 18 residues. Germline CDR1 is LGHNA and CDR2 is YSLEER. The ends were cut back, 1 base at V and 0 bases at J, with 17 bases in the middle. Here the CDR3 reads CASSQGRGSTPSTDTQYF. The CDR3, as DNA: TGCGCCAGCAGCCAAGGGAGGGGATCTACTCCTAGCACAGATACGCAGTATTTT.

The V call is TRBV7-8, the J call TRBJ2-3; D may be TRBD1 (5 bases). The germline V gene has CDR1 SGHVS and CDR2 FQNEAQ. V lost 2 bases and J 9 bases, leaving 12 bases between the germline ends. This CDR3 spans 13 amino acids. The DNA for the CDR3 is TGTGCCAGCAGCTTATCACCCCAGGGAACGCAGTATTTT. This translates into CASSLSPQGTQYF. Combining the CDR3 with reference TRBV7-8 and TRBJ2-3 gives the whole variable domain GAGVSQSPRYKVAKRGQDVALRCDPISGHVSLFWYQQALGQGPEFLTYFQNEAQLDKSGLPSDRFFAERPEGSVSTLKIQRTQQEDSAVYLCASSLSPQGTQYFGPGTRLTVL.